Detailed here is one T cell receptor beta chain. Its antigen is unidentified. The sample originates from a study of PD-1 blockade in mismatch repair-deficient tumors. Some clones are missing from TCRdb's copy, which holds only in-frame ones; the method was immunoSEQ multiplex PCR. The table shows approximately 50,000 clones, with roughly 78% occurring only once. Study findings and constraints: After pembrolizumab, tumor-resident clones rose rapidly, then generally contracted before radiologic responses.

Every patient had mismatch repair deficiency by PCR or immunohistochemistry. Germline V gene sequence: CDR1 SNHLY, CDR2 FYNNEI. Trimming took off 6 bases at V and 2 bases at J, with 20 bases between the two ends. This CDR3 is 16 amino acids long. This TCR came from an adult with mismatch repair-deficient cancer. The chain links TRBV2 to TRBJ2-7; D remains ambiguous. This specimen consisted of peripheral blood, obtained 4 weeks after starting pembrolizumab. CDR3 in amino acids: CASREFDGGGTYEQYF. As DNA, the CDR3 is TGTGCCAGCAGGGAGTTTGACGGTGGCGGTACCTACGAGCAGTACTTC.